The rows below give T cell receptor beta chains drawn from one sample of a study of T cells expressing NK-cell markers. After re-calling the 5' RACE reads, TCRdb lists one entry per CDR3 protein, DNA absent. The sample includes about 260,000 distinct CDR3 sequences. The sequencing sample was made of blood T cells: a sorted CD56 or NKG2C T cell subset, CD4+ or CD8+ T cells, or bulk PBMC T cells (not recorded which). The receptors originated from a man aged 18 to 35 in good health. Each CDR3 is given with its conserved first and last residue.

CSARTTGPNTEAFF	TRBJ1-1	TRBV20-1
CASSPGLAMVYNEQFF	TRBJ2-1	TRBV5-6
CASSVEVRGTDTQYF	TRBJ2-3	TRBV9
CASSSWTGSSYEQYF	TRBJ2-7	TRBV7-3
CASSLDRASSGANVLTF	TRBJ2-6	TRBV5-1
CASSRTDDIGQGDTLHF	TRBJ1-6	TRBV4-2
CSAGRQGPNYGYTF	TRBJ1-2	TRBV20-1
CASSEDGRGETQYF	TRBJ2-5	TRBV6-1
CASSPLRARYTEAFF	TRBJ1-1	TRBV12-3/TRBV12-4
CASSLLDTVPGNTIYF	TRBJ1-3	TRBV5-5
CSVASRMGDQPQHF	TRBJ1-5	TRBV29-1
CASSPQGVYGYTF	TRBJ1-2	TRBV12-3/TRBV12-4
CASSPLGSGGSSYEQYF	TRBJ2-7	TRBV18
CASSLPPGQGSEAFF	TRBJ1-1	TRBV5-1
CACPSFTGAQFF	TRBJ2-1	TRBV30
CASRGLASNTGELFF	TRBJ2-2	TRBV4-1
CASSSGVQRRHGYTF	TRBJ1-2	TRBV5-1
CASSLAAAGLRNEQFF	TRBJ2-1	TRBV7-2
CSARSPTSGRSSEQFF	TRBJ2-1	TRBV20-1
CASGPGPPQPQHF	TRBJ1-5	TRBV27
CASSLAHGLGIRETQYF	TRBJ2-5	TRBV5-6
CASSQDSGTGTQYF	TRBJ2-5	TRBV4-3
CASSPTQTGGSYNEQFF	TRBJ2-1	TRBV4-2
CSVFAFGSYEQYF	TRBJ2-7	TRBV29-1
CASRRGPSKYEQYF	TRBJ2-7	TRBV12-3/TRBV12-4
CASSPGGPSYEQYF	TRBJ2-7	TRBV9
CASSHSDTQYF	TRBJ2-3	TRBV11-2
CSATEVGAKAFF	TRBJ1-1	TRBV20-1
CASSYRGLSYNEQFF	TRBJ2-1	TRBV6-5
CASSSASLSVYEQYF	TRBJ2-7	TRBV7-9
CASSDGQGDNQPQHF	TRBJ1-5	TRBV21-1
CASLRDTDTQYF	TRBJ2-3	TRBV14
CSASPPGLAGDEQYF	TRBJ2-7	TRBV20-1